The 30 T cell receptor beta chains below were found in one sample sequenced in a study of T cell responses to AZD1222 COVID-19 vaccine. Here immunoSEQ multiplex PCR was the method, and the copy in TCRdb shows in-frame clones only, minus some. The sample lists around 140,000 clones, about nine tenths occurring once. This specimen was peripheral blood, taken on day 0 of AZD1222 vaccination. The receptors shown here come from an adult in good health.

The gene calls are TRBV4-3 and TRBJ1-4; D remains ambiguous. The V and J ends lost 0 bases and 5 bases respectively, with 22 bases between them. Germline loops: CDR1 LGHNA, CDR2 YSLEER. The CDR3 length is 19 residues. CDR3 in DNA: TGCGCCAGCAGCCAAGATCGTTCCGCCGAGGGCCTTTTGAATGAAAAACTGTTTTTT. The encoded protein is CASSQDRSAEGLLNEKLFF.

The chain carries TRBV5-1 and TRBJ2-7; TRBD1 agrees at 9 bases. From germline, CDR1 is SGHRS and CDR2 YFSETQ. V shed 4 bases and J 1 base; nucleotides not matched to a gene: 9. The CDR3 consists of 16 residues. In DNA, the CDR3 is TGCGCCAGCAGCGCTAATCCGGGACAGGGTTCCTACGAGCAGTACTTC. Its translation: CASSANPGQGSYEQYF.

The chain couples TRBV28 to TRBJ1-5; 9 bases align to TRBD1. Germline values: CDR1 MDHEN, CDR2 SYDVKM. V shed 6 bases, J shed 5 bases, and the junction held 8 bases outside the gene matches. This CDR3 contains 15 residues. CDR3 nucleotides: TGTGCCAGCAGCCCCAGGACAGGGGAGGATCAGCCCCAGCATTTT. This encodes CASSPRTGEDQPQHF.

This clone was seen a handful of times. Other DNA sequences in this specimen translate into the identical CDR3. This chain uses TRBV10-1 with TRBJ2-1, with D hard to call. Germline-derived CDR1 and CDR2 are WNHNN and SYGVQD (reference sequence). This CDR3 contains 15 residues. V lost 3 bases, J lost 2 bases, and 11 bases lay in between. The CDR3 nucleotides read TGCGCCAGCAGTGAAAGTTCCGAACCCTACAATGAGCAGTTCTTC. Protein product: CASSESSEPYNEQFF.

This chain joins TRBV28 and TRBJ1-6; 10 bases align to TRBD1. The CDR3 length is 16 residues. J lost 7 bases, V lost 5 bases, and 8 bases had no gene match. Germline V CDR1 and CDR2: MDHEN, SYDVKM. CDR3 amino acids: CASSPGTGAYNSPLHF. The CDR3 region has the DNA TGTGCCAGCAGTCCCGGGACAGGGGCGTACAATTCACCCCTCCACTTT.

V gene TRBV5-1 combines with J gene TRBJ1-1, with D uncertain. Looked up from germline, CDR1 is SGHRS and CDR2 is YFSETQ. Trimming removed 0 bases at V and 8 bases at J, with 8 bases between. The CDR3 consists of 12 residues. The CDR3 sequence: CASSLGGPEAFF. In DNA, the CDR3 is TGCGCCAGCAGCTTGGGAGGGCCCGAAGCTTTCTTT.

This clone was recorded many times. The chain carries TRBV11-3 and TRBJ2-7; D is perhaps TRBD2 (5 bases). V was clipped by 5 bases and J by 1 base, with 12 bases between them. This CDR3 spans 14 amino acids. Germline assignment: CDR1 SGHNT and CDR2 YENEEA. The DNA for the CDR3 is TGTGCCAGCAGCCCTCGCCGGGAATCCTACGAGCAGTACTTC. Translating it yields CASSPRRESYEQYF.

This chain connects TRBV28 to TRBJ1-4; 8 bases align to TRBD1. V gave up 8 bases and J gave up 8 bases; unmatched junction bases: 7. CDR1 MDHEN and CDR2 SYDVKM come from the germline V gene. CDR3 length equals 13 residues. CDR3 nucleotides: TGTGCCAGCCTCCAGGGGGCAGGAGAAAAACTGTTTTTT. It codes for CASLQGAGEKLFF.

The chain recombines TRBV11-3 with TRBJ2-7; weak D call: TRBD2 (5 bases). The V end was cut by 5 bases, the J end by 2 bases, with 13 bases between. Germline V lookup: CDR1 SGHNT, CDR2 YENEEA. The CDR3 extends over 14 amino acids. The DNA for the CDR3 is TGTGCCAGCAGCCCTCCCGGACTTCCCTACGAGCAGTACTTC. This encodes CASSPPGLPYEQYF.

The chain is built from TRBV5-6 and TRBJ2-7; TRBD1 aligns across 10 bases. V dropped 7 bases and J dropped 4; count of bases not matched to a gene: 8. The CDR3 is made up of 14 amino acids. Germline V gene sequence: CDR1 SGHDT, CDR2 YYEEEE. CDR3: CASPGQGDWYEQYF. Written as DNA, the CDR3 is TGTGCCAGCCCAGGACAGGGGGATTGGTACGAGCAGTACTTC. Using reference TRBV5-6 and TRBJ2-7 for the parts outside the CDR3, the full variable domain is DAGVTQSPTHLIKTRGQQVTLRCSPKSGHDTVSWYQQALGQGPQFIFQYYEEEERQRGNFPDRFSGHQFPNYSSELNVNALLLGDSALYLCASPGQGDWYEQYFGPGTRLTVT.

This chain uses TRBV15 with TRBJ2-1, with D possibly being TRBD2 (5 bases). Germline V lookup: CDR1 LNHNV, CDR2 YYDKDF (reference sequence). Trimming left V 7 bases short and J 8 bases short, with 18 bases between. The CDR3 totals 14 residues. The CDR3 here is CATMPGPTGDEQFF. The CDR3 DNA follows: TGTGCCACCATGCCGGGCCCGACCGGGGATGAGCAGTTCTTC.

The CDR3 loop is CALSTDTQYF. Here the CDR3 DNA reads TGTGCCTTGAGCACAGATACGCAGTATTTT. This rearrangement joins TRBV12-3 or TRBV12-4 to TRBJ2-3; D is ambiguous. V lost 11 bases and J 0 bases, leaving 3 bases between the germline ends. This CDR3 contains 10 residues.

V usage is TRBV6-5 and J usage is TRBJ2-5, with a possible D match to TRBD1 (5 bases). V was clipped by 0 bases and J by 2 bases, with 7 bases between them. Germline values: CDR1 MNHEY, CDR2 SVGAGI. The CDR3 covers 14 residues. CDR3 nucleotides: TGTGCCAGCAGTTACTCGGGGCGGCAAGAGACCCAGTACTTC. This encodes CASSYSGRQETQYF.

This rearrangement joins TRBV9 to TRBJ2-2; D possibly corresponds to TRBD1 (6 bases). The V end was cut by 0 bases, the J end by 7 bases, with 16 bases between. The CDR3 contains 16 residues. Germline values: CDR1 SGDLS, CDR2 YYNGEE. CDR3 in DNA: TGTGCCAGCAGCGTAGCAGGCTCAGGGGATGGCGGGGAGCTGTTTTTT. Residues: CASSVAGSGDGGELFF.

The chain has TRBV30 and TRBJ1-5; D gene unclear. V was pared by 1 base and J by 3 bases, with 7 bases between. The CDR3 has 13 amino acids. The germline gives CDR1 GTSNPN, CDR2 SVGIG (reference sequence). The CDR3 sequence: CAWSEEANQPQHF. DNA for the CDR3: TGTGCCTGGAGTGAGGAGGCCAATCAGCCCCAGCATTTT.

This chain links TRBV6-5 with TRBJ1-1; D uncertain. The germline V gene has CDR1 MNHEY and CDR2 SVGAGI. This CDR3 has 16 residues. V lost 2 bases, J lost 5 bases, and 18 bases lay in between. As DNA, the CDR3 is TGTGCCAGCAGTTACCCTTTCGCAGGCGGTGGGACTGAAGCTTTCTTT. It is translated as CASSYPFAGGGTEAFF.

A single count supports this clone. V usage is TRBV14 and J usage is TRBJ1-1; D might be TRBD1 (6 bases). This CDR3 has 12 residues. Trimming took off 5 bases at V and 7 bases at J, with 11 bases between the two ends. Per the germline V gene, CDR1 is SGHDN and CDR2 is FVKESK. The CDR3 DNA follows: TGTGCCAGCAGCTTCTCACAGGGTGAAGCTTTCTTT. Its translation is CASSFSQGEAFF.

This chain links TRBV7-2 with TRBJ2-7; 8 nucleotides line up with TRBD2. Trimming at V came to 0 bases and at J to 2 bases, leaving 3 bases not matched to a gene. The CDR3 has 15 residues. CDR1 and CDR2 from the germline V gene are SGHTA and FQGNSA. CDR3 loop: CASSLAPGLAYEQYF. CDR3 nucleotide sequence: TGTGCCAGCAGCTTAGCCCCGGGACTAGCCTACGAGCAGTACTTC. The whole variable domain, remainder taken from reference TRBV7-2 and TRBJ2-7, is GAGVSQSPSNKVTEKGKDVELRCDPISGHTALYWYRQSLGQGLEFLIYFQGNSAPDKSGLPSDRFSAERTGGSVSTLTIQRTQQEDSAVYLCASSLAPGLAYEQYFGPGTRLTVT.

This chain links TRBV5-5 with TRBJ1-1; unclear D gene. V shed 1 base and J shed 4 bases, with 20 bases lying between them. Germline-derived CDR1 and CDR2 are SGHKS and YYEKEE (reference sequence). The CDR3 has 17 residues. The CDR3 loop reads CASSLTGSGKLGTEAFF. The CDR3 coding sequence is TGTGCCAGCAGCTTGACGGGGAGTGGTAAATTGGGCACTGAAGCTTTCTTT.

Regarding this clone: The junction departs from the called germline gene at one end, perhaps through a read error. This chain links TRBV7-9 with TRBJ2-7, with 8 bases matching TRBD2. CDR1 SEHNR and CDR2 FQNEAQ come from the germline V gene (reference sequence). The CDR3 is made up of 13 amino acids. This chain's CDR3 is CASSPGGLGGEDF. CDR3 sequence (DNA): TGTGCCAGCAGCCCGGGGGGGCTAGGTGGGGAGGACTTC.

The chain links TRBV9 to TRBJ2-7; 7 nucleotides agree with TRBD2. Trimming cost V 3 bases and J 5 bases; bases outside gene matches: 8. The CDR3 sequence is 14 residues long. Germline values: CDR1 SGDLS, CDR2 YYNGEE. The chain's CDR3 is CASSGAGSRNEQYF. The CDR3 nucleotides read TGTGCCAGCAGCGGAGCGGGGTCAAGAAACGAGCAGTACTTC. The full variable domain, with the rest looked up from reference TRBV9 and TRBJ2-7, is DSGVTQTPKHLITATGQRVTLRCSPRSGDLSVYWYQQSLDQGLQFLIQYYNGEERAKGNILERFSAQQFPDLHSELNLSSLELGDSALYFCASSGAGSRNEQYFGPGTRLTVT.

This rearrangement joins TRBV5-1 to TRBJ2-7; D unclear. From germline, CDR1 is SGHRS and CDR2 YFSETQ. V lost 0 bases and J lost 3, with 7 bases in between. The CDR3 runs to 13 residues. CDR3 residues: CASSLEVYYEQYF. The CDR3 nucleotides read TGCGCCAGCAGCTTGGAGGTATACTACGAGCAGTACTTC.

The V gene is TRBV29-1, the J gene TRBJ1-3; D not resolved. This CDR3 region has 13 residues. From germline, CDR1 is SQVTM and CDR2 ANQGSEA. Between the trimmed V and J ends, which lost 6 bases and 8 bases, there was a span of 17 bases. CDR3 DNA sequence: TGCAGCGTGCGCCGGGGAAGTCAGGACACCATATATTTT. This gives the protein CSVRRGSQDTIYF.

This chain links TRBV19 with TRBJ2-7; TRBD2 might be the D (6 bases). CDR1 is LNHDA and CDR2 is SQIVND in the germline V gene (reference sequence). The CDR3 is 15 residues long. V was cut by 4 bases and J by 0 bases, with 13 bases left in between. Here the CDR3 reads CASSRDHGGSYEQYF. CDR3 nucleotide sequence: TGTGCCAGTAGTAGGGACCACGGGGGCTCCTACGAGCAGTACTTC.

The J gene is TRBJ2-3, the V gene TRBV5-1; no clear D gene. V was trimmed by 4 bases and J by 2 bases, leaving 11 bases between them. CDR1 is SGHRS, CDR2 YFSETQ, per germline. This CDR3 has 14 amino acids. CDR3 DNA: TGCGCCAGCAGCCCTCTGGGCCTCACAGATACGCAGTATTTT. Translating gives CASSPLGLTDTQYF.

This clone was detected once. This chain connects TRBV28 to TRBJ2-7, with 10 bases identical to TRBD2. CDR3 length equals 17 residues. Germline V gene sequence: CDR1 MDHEN, CDR2 SYDVKM. The J segment lost 4 bases and the V segment lost 5 bases, leaving 14 bases of the junction unmatched. CDR3 region: CASSPKAWLAGEYEQYF. In DNA form, the CDR3 reads TGTGCCAGCAGTCCTAAGGCCTGGCTAGCGGGGGAGTACGAGCAGTACTTC.

The chain couples TRBV2 to TRBJ1-2; 9 nucleotides line up with TRBD1. There are 13 residues in the CDR3. CDR1 is SNHLY, CDR2 FYNNEI, per germline. V lost 4 bases and J lost 3; bases outside the gene matches: 0. CDR3 region: CASSGTGDYGYTF. The CDR3 DNA follows: TGTGCCAGCAGTGGGACAGGGGACTATGGCTACACCTTC.

This clone appeared once. This chain connects TRBV28 to TRBJ2-5, with D possibly TRBD2 on 6 matching bases. Trimming removed 5 bases at V and 0 bases at J, with 13 bases between. Per the germline V gene, CDR1 is MDHEN and CDR2 is SYDVKM. The CDR3 sequence is 15 residues long. CDR3 DNA sequence: TGTGCCAGCAGTCCCGGGGGAAGGTACCAAGAGACCCAGTACTTC. Translated: CASSPGGRYQETQYF. Based on the CDR3 plus reference TRBV28 and TRBJ2-5, the full variable domain is DVKVTQSSRYLVKRTGEKVFLECVQDMDHENMFWYRQDPGLGLRLIYFSYDVKMKEKGDIPEGYSVSREKKERFSLILESASTNQTSMYLCASSPGGRYQETQYFGPGTRLLVL.

The chain couples TRBV11-2 to TRBJ2-7; no firm D call. The CDR3 is 15 amino acids. Between the trimmed V and J ends, which lost 1 base and 4 bases, there was a span of 14 bases. Per germline, CDR1 SGHAT and CDR2 FQNNGV. CDR3 in amino acids: CASSLGPEPIYEQYF. The CDR3 DNA follows: TGTGCCAGCAGCTTAGGACCGGAACCCATTTACGAGCAGTACTTC. Complete variable domain (other parts from reference TRBV11-2 and TRBJ2-7): EAGVAQSPRYKIIEKRQSVAFWCNPISGHATLYWYQQILGQGPKLLIQFQNNGVVDDSQLPKDRFSAERLKGVDSTLKIQPAKLEDSAVYLCASSLGPEPIYEQYFGPGTRLTVT.

This clone has only one observation. J is TRBJ2-3 and V is TRBV27; maybe TRBD2 (5 bases). Deletions cut 4 bases from V and 3 bases from J, with 11 bases between. Looked up from germline, CDR1 is MNHEY and CDR2 is SMNVEV (reference sequence). This CDR3 is 14 amino acids long. The CDR3 nucleotides read TGTGCCAGCAGTTCCCACAGACTAACAGATACGCAGTATTTT. It specifies CASSSHRLTDTQYF.